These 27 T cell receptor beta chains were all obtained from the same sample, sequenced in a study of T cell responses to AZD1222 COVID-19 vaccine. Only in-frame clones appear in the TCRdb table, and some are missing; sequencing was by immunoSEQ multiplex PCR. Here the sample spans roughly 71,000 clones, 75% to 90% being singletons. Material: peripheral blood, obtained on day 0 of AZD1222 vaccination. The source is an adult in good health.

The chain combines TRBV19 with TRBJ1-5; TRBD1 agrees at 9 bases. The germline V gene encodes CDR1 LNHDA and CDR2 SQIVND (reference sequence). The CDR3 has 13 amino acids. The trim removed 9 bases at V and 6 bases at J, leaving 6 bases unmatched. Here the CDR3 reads CASVTGGSQPQHF. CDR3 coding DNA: TGTGCCAGCGTTACAGGGGGCAGTCAGCCCCAGCATTTT. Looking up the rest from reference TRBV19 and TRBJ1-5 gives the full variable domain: DGGITQSPKYLFRKEGQNVTLSCEQNLNHDAMYWYRQDPGQGLRLIYYSQIVNDFQKGDIAEGYSVSREKKESFPLTVTSAQKNPTAFYLCASVTGGSQPQHFGDGTRLSIL.

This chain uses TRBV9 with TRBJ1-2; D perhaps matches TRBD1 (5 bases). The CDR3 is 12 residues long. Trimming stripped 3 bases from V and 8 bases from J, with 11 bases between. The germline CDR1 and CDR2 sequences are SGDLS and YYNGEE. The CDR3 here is CASSGLEGGYTF. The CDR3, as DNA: TGTGCCAGCAGCGGACTGGAGGGGGGCTACACCTTC.

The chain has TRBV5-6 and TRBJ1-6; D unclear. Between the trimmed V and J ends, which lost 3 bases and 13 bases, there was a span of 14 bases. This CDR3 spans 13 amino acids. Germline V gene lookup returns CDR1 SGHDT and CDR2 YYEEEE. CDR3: CASSSDGPIPLHF. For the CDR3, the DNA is TGTGCCAGCAGCTCCGACGGCCCGATCCCCCTCCACTTT.

The CDR3 sequence: CASSETGVGYTF. CDR3 DNA sequence: TGTGCCAGCAGCGAAACAGGGGTAGGCTACACCTTC. This chain connects TRBV2 to TRBJ1-2; 7 bases line up with TRBD1. CDR3 length: 12 residues. Per germline, CDR1 SNHLY and CDR2 FYNNEI. Trimming at V came to 6 bases and at J to 8 bases, leaving 6 bases not matched to a gene. The full variable domain, its missing parts supplied by reference TRBV2 and TRBJ1-2, is EPEVTQTPSHQVTQMGQEVILRCVPISNHLYFYWYRQILGQKVEFLVSFYNNEISEKSEIFDDQFSVERPDGSNFTLKIRSTKLEDSAMYFCASSETGVGYTFGSGTRLTVV.

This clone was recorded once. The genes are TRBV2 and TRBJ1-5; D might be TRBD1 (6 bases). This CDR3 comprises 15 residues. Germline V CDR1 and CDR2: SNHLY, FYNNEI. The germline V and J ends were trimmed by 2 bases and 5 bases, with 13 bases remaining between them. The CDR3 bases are TGTGCCAGCAGTGAACAACAGGGAGTTTATCAGCCCCAGCATTTT. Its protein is CASSEQQGVYQPQHF.

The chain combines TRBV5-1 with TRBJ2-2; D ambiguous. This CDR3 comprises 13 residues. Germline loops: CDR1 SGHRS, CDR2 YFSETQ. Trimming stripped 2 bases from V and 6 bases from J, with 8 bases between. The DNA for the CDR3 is TGCGCCAGCAGCTTTCACAGTCCCGGGGAGCTGTTTTTT. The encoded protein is CASSFHSPGELFF.

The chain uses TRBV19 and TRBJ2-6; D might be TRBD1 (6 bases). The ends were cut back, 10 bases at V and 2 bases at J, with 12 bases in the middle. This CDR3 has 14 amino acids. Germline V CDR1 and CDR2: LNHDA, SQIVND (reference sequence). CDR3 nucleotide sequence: TGTGCCACCACCGGGACACCTGGGGCCAACGTCCTGACTTTC. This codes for CATTGTPGANVLTF.

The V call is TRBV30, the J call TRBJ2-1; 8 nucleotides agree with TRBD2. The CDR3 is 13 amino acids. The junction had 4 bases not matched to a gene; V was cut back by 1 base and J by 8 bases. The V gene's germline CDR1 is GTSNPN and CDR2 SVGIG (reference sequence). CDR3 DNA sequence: TGTGCCTGGAGTGCGGGAGGGGTCTATGAGCAGTTCTTC. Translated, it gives CAWSAGGVYEQFF.

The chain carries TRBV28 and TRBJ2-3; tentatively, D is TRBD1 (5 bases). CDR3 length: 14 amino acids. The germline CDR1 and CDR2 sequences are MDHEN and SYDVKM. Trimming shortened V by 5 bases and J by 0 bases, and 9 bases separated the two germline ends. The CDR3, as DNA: TGTGCCAGCAGTCCGCCAGGGAGCACAGATACGCAGTATTTT. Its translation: CASSPPGSTDTQYF.

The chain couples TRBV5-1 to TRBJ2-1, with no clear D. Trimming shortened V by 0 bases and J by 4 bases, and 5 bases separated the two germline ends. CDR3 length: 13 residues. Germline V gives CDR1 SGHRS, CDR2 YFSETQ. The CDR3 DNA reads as TGCGCCAGCAGCTTGGCCCCGTACAATGAGCAGTTCTTC. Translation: CASSLAPYNEQFF.

Here the CDR3 DNA reads TGTGCCTGGACCCCCGTCGGACAGTCCGACACCGGGGAGCTGTTTTTT. Its protein is CAWTPVGQSDTGELFF. The chain employs TRBV30 and TRBJ2-2; D possibly corresponds to TRBD1 (6 bases). The germline gives CDR1 GTSNPN, CDR2 SVGIG (reference sequence). CDR3 length: 16 amino acids. The ends were cut back, 4 bases at V and 3 bases at J, with 18 bases in the middle.

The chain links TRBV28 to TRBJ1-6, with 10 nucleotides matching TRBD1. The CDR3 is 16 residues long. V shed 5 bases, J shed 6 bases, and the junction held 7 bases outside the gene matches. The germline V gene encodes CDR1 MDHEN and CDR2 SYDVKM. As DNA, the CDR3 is TGTGCCAGCAGTACAACGGGACAGGGGTTTAATTCACCCCTCCACTTT. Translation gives CASSTTGQGFNSPLHF.

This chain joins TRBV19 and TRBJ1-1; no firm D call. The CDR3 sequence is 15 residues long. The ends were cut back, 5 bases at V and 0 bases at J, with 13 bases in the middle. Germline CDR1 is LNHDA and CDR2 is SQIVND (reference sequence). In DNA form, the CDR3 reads TGTGCCAGTAGTCTTACTAGTCTCATGAACACTGAAGCTTTCTTT. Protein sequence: CASSLTSLMNTEAFF. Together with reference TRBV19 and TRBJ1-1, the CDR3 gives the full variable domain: DGGITQSPKYLFRKEGQNVTLSCEQNLNHDAMYWYRQDPGQGLRLIYYSQIVNDFQKGDIAEGYSVSREKKESFPLTVTSAQKNPTAFYLCASSLTSLMNTEAFFGQGTRLTVV.

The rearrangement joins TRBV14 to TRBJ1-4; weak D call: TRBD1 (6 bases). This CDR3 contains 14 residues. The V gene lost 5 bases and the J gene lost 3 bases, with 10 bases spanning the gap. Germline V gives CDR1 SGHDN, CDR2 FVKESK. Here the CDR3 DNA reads TGTGCCAGCAGCAGCGCAGGGGCTAATGAAAAACTGTTTTTT. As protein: CASSSAGANEKLFF.

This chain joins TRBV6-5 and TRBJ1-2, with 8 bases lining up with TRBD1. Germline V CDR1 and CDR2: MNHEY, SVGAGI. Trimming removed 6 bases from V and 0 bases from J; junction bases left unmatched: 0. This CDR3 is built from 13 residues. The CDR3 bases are TGTGCCAGCAGGGACAGGGCTAACTATGGCTACACCTTC. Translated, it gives CASRDRANYGYTF.

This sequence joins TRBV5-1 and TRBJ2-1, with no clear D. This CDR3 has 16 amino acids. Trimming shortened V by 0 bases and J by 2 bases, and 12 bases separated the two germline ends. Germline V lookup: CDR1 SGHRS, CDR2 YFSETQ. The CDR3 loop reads CASSLDNPLAYNEQFF. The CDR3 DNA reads TGCGCCAGCAGCTTGGATAACCCGTTAGCCTACAATGAGCAGTTCTTC.

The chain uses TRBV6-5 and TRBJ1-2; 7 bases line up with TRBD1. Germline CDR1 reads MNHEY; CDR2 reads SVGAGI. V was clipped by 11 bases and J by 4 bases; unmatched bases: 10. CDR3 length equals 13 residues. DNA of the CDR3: TGTGCCGGATCGCAGGGGGGTCGCTATGGCTACACCTTC. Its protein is CAGSQGGRYGYTF.

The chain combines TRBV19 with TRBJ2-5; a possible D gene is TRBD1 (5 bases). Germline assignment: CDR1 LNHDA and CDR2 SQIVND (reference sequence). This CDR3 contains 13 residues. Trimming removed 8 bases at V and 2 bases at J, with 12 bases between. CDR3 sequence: CASRQLPQETQYF. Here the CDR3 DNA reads TGTGCCAGTCGACAGCTGCCTCAAGAGACCCAGTACTTC.

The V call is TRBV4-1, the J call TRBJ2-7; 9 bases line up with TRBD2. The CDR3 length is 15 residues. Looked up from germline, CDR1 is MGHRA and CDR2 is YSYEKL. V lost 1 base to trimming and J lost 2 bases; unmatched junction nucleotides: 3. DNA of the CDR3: TGCGCCAGCAGCCAAGGGTTAGCGGGAGCCTACGAGCAGTACTTC. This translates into CASSQGLAGAYEQYF.

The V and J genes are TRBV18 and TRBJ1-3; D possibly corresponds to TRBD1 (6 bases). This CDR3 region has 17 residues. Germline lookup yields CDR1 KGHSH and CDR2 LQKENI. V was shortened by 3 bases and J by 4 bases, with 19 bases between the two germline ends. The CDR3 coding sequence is TGTGCCAGCTCACCCCCACAGGGAGGAGGATCCGGAAACACCATATATTTT. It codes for CASSPPQGGGSGNTIYF.

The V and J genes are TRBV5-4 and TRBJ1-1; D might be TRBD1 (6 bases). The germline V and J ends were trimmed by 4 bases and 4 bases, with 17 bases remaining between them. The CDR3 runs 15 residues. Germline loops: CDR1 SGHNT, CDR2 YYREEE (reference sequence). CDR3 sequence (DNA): TGTGCCAGCAGCAACGGACAGACCGCTTTCACTGAAGCTTTCTTT. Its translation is CASSNGQTAFTEAFF.

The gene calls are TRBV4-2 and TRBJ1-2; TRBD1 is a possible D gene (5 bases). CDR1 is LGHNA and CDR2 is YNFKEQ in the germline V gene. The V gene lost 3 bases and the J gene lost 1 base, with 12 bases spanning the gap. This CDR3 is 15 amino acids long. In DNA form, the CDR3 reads TGTGCCAGCAGCCACGTCAGGGAGGTTAACTATGGCTACACCTTC. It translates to CASSHVREVNYGYTF.

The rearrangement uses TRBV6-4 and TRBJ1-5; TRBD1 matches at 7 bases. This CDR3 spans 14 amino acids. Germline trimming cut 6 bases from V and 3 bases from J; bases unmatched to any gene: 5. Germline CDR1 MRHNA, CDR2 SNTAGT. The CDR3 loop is CASSRGEANQPQHF. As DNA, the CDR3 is TGTGCCAGCAGCAGGGGGGAGGCCAATCAGCCCCAGCATTTT.

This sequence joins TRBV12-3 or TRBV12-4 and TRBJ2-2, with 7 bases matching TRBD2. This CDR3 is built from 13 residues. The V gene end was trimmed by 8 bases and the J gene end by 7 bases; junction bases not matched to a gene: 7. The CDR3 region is CASPTPGGGELFF. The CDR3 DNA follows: TGTGCCAGCCCTACCCCGGGGGGCGGGGAGCTGTTTTTT.

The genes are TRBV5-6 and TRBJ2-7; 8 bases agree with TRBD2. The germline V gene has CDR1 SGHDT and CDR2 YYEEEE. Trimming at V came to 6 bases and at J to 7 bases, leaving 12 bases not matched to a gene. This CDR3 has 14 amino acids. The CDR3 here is CASTLSGGPAEQYF. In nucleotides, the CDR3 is TGTGCCAGCACATTAAGCGGGGGCCCCGCGGAGCAGTACTTC. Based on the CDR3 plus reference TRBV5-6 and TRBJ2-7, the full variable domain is DAGVTQSPTHLIKTRGQQVTLRCSPKSGHDTVSWYQQALGQGPQFIFQYYEEEERQRGNFPDRFSGHQFPNYSSELNVNALLLGDSALYLCASTLSGGPAEQYFGPGTRLTVT.

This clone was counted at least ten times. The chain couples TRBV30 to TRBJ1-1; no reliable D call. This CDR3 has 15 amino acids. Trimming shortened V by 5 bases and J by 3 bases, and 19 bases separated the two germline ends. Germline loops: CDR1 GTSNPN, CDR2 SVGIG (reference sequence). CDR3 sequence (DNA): TGTGCCTGGGGAGGTTGGGAGTTAGGGTACACTGAAGCTTTCTTT. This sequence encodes CAWGGWELGYTEAFF.

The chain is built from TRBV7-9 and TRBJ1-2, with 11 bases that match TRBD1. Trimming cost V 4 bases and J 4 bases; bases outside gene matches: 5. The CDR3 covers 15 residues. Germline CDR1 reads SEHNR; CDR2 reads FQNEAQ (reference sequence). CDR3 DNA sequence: TGTGCCAGCAGCTCCGGGACAGGGGGTTTCTATGGCTACACCTTC. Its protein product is CASSSGTGGFYGYTF.